Below are 12 T cell receptor beta chains sequenced from a single sample in a study of cytomegalovirus exposure and HLA in healthy donors. Profiling relied on immunoSEQ multiplex PCR, and the TCRdb table lists in-frame clones only, not all of them. The sample contains under 150,000 clones, roughly 90% of which appear only once. Sequencing input: PBMCs. The receptors originated from a woman aged 18-29 years in good health and CMV-seronegative.

The rearrangement uses TRBV5-4 and TRBJ1-4; no reliable D call. Germline V gene lookup returns CDR1 SGHNT and CDR2 YYREEE (reference sequence). V dropped 0 bases and J dropped 3 bases, with 9 bases sitting between them. CDR3 length equals 15 residues. In DNA, the CDR3 is TGTGCCAGCAGCTTGGCTCAGGAGGCTAATGAAAAACTGTTTTTT. Translated: CASSLAQEANEKLFF.

Details on this clone: This same CDR3 is encoded by further DNA sequences in the sample. The rearrangement joins TRBV6-4 to TRBJ1-4; TRBD1 matches at 9 bases. Germline trimming cut 6 bases from V and 6 bases from J; bases unmatched to any gene: 2. There are 13 residues in the CDR3. CDR1 is MRHNA, CDR2 SNTAGT, per germline. The CDR3 region has the DNA TGTGCCAGCAGCCGGGACAGGGATGAAAAACTGTTTTTT. Translating it yields CASSRDRDEKLFF.

The chain couples TRBV15 to TRBJ2-2; possibly TRBD1 for D (6 bases). The CDR3 runs to 15 residues. V lost 2 bases, J lost 3 bases, and 10 bases lay in between. Germline V gene sequence: CDR1 LNHNV, CDR2 YYDKDF (reference sequence). The CDR3 region is CATSRFTGYTGELFF. CDR3 DNA sequence: TGTGCCACCAGCAGATTCACAGGGTACACCGGGGAGCTGTTTTTT. The variable domain in full, completed from reference TRBV15 and TRBJ2-2, reads DAMVIQNPRYQVTQFGKPVTLSCSQTLNHNVMYWYQQKSSQAPKLLFHYYDKDFNNEADTPDNFQSRRPNTSFCFLDIRSPGLGDTAMYLCATSRFTGYTGELFFGEGSRLTVL.

This clone was observed a handful of times. V usage is TRBV5-4 and J usage is TRBJ2-3; 9 nucleotides match TRBD1. The CDR3 covers 15 residues. Germline assignment: CDR1 SGHNT and CDR2 YYREEE (reference sequence). J lost 2 bases, V lost 4 bases, and 5 bases had no gene match. DNA of the CDR3: TGTGCCAGCAGCCTGGACAGGGGAGTCACAGATACGCAGTATTTT. Translation gives CASSLDRGVTDTQYF.

The table lists this clone with a count of one. The chain employs TRBV7-3 and TRBJ2-3; the match to TRBD2 covers 11 bases. Germline CDR1 is SGHTA and CDR2 is FQGTGA. The J segment lost 5 bases and the V segment lost 4 bases, leaving 8 bases of the junction unmatched. The CDR3 extends over 16 amino acids. CDR3 in DNA: TGTGCCAGCAGCTCATTAGCGGGAGGGTTGAGAGATACGCAGTATTTT. Residues: CASSSLAGGLRDTQYF.

This clone was counted between two and nine times. The chain has TRBV6-6 and TRBJ1-2, with D perhaps TRBD1 (6 bases). Trimming left V 5 bases short and J 3 bases short, with 16 bases between. The germline CDR1 and CDR2 sequences are MNHNY and SVGAGI (reference sequence). This CDR3 spans 15 amino acids. CDR3 loop: CASSDPTGRHYGYTF. The CDR3 nucleotides are TGTGCCAGCAGTGACCCGACAGGAAGGCACTATGGCTACACCTTC.

The chain joins TRBV6-1 to TRBJ2-1; 7 nucleotides line up with TRBD2. J gave up 4 bases and V 11 bases, and 11 bases lay outside the gene matches. Germline values: CDR1 MNHNS, CDR2 SASEGT. The CDR3 extends over 14 amino acids. CDR3 loop: CAVRGDYGYNEQFF. In DNA, the CDR3 is TGTGCCGTCCGAGGGGACTATGGGTACAATGAGCAGTTCTTC.

The chain recombines TRBV15 with TRBJ2-6, with D tentatively TRBD1 (6 bases). CDR1 and CDR2 (germline): LNHNV, YYDKDF (reference sequence). This CDR3 has 15 amino acids. V was trimmed by 1 base and J by 4 bases, leaving 8 bases between them. In DNA, the CDR3 is TGTGCCACCAGCAGAGTACAGGGAGGGGCCAACGTCCTGACTTTC. This encodes CATSRVQGGANVLTF.

Only one count was recorded for this clone. This chain uses TRBV4-2 with TRBJ2-7; 9 bases match TRBD2. J lost 6 bases, V lost 0 bases, and 6 bases had no gene match. CDR1 is LGHNA, CDR2 YNFKEQ, per germline. The CDR3 is made up of 15 amino acids. CDR3 bases: TGTGCCAGCAGCCAAGATCGGCTAGCGGGACTCGAGCAGTACTTC. Translated: CASSQDRLAGLEQYF.

The chain carries TRBV18 and TRBJ1-2, with a possible D match to TRBD1 (5 bases). This CDR3 contains 13 residues. V shed 3 bases and J shed 1 base, with 6 bases lying between them. CDR1 and CDR2 (germline): KGHSH, LQKENI. The CDR3 here is CASSPDSNYGYTF. The CDR3 DNA is TGTGCCAGCTCACCTGACAGTAACTATGGCTACACCTTC.

The V and J genes are TRBV5-1 and TRBJ1-4; 9 nucleotides line up with TRBD1. V shed 1 base and J 6 bases; nucleotides not matched to a gene: 4. The V gene's germline CDR1 is SGHRS and CDR2 YFSETQ. This CDR3 is built from 15 residues. DNA of the CDR3: TGCGCCAGCAGCTTGACAGGGGGCGGTGATGAAAAACTGTTTTTT. Its translation: CASSLTGGGDEKLFF.

V is TRBV11-3 and J is TRBJ2-7; TRBD2 might be the D (6 bases). The ends were cut back, 2 bases at V and 2 bases at J, with 10 bases in the middle. Germline CDR1 and CDR2: SGHNT and YENEEA. The CDR3 runs to 14 residues. The chain's CDR3 is CASSLRGGTYEQYF. The CDR3 nucleotides read TGTGCCAGCAGCTTACGGGGCGGGACCTACGAGCAGTACTTC.